Below, 31 T cell receptor beta chains from the same sample are listed, as sequenced in a study of Ad26.COV2.S vaccination and SARS-CoV-2 variants. Treatment defined: some 20 received Ad26.COV2.S at low or high dose, single or two shots; a few received placebo; per-sample allocation not given. Each sample was drawn 63 days after the first injection (of vaccine or placebo). Using immunoSEQ multiplex PCR, the repertoire was profiled, and TCRdb retains in-frame clones only, with some absent. The sample contains 300,000 to 350,000 clones, about 86% of which appear only once. This specimen consisted of peripheral blood, obtained in a trial of Ad26.COV2.S vaccine versus placebo. The receptors here all came from a person between 18 and 59 years old who received the Ad26.COV2.S COVID-19 vaccine or a placebo.

V and J are TRBV6-6 and TRBJ2-1; D is undetermined. The CDR3 consists of 11 residues. Germline V gene lookup returns CDR1 MNHNY and CDR2 SVGAGI (reference sequence). Trimming stripped 0 bases from V and 10 bases from J, with 4 bases between. The chain's CDR3 is CASSYSREQFF. CDR3 DNA: TGTGCCAGCAGTTACTCGCGGGAGCAGTTCTTC.

This clone showed up just once. The rearrangement links TRBV18 to TRBJ2-7; D is possibly TRBD1 or TRBD2 (5 bases each). CDR3 size: 15 residues. V was trimmed by 0 bases and J by 4 bases, leaving 13 bases between them. Germline V lookup: CDR1 KGHSH, CDR2 LQKENI. This CDR3 reads CASSPPTGRLYEQYF. The DNA for the CDR3 is TGTGCCAGCTCACCACCGACGGGACGACTTTACGAGCAGTACTTC.

The chain couples TRBV27 to TRBJ1-4; 7 positions match TRBD1. J gave up 7 bases and V 8 bases, and 16 bases lay outside the gene matches. CDR3 size: 16 residues. Germline V gives CDR1 MNHEY, CDR2 SMNVEV (reference sequence). Written as DNA, the CDR3 is TGTGCCAGCCGGGACAGAGGCACTAAGTGGGGTGAAAAACTGTTTTTT. Encoded protein: CASRDRGTKWGEKLFF.

This sequence joins TRBV7-8 and TRBJ1-2; D is unclear. Between the trimmed V and J ends, which lost 2 bases and 7 bases, there was a span of 8 bases. CDR1 is SGHVS and CDR2 is FQNEAQ in the germline V gene. The CDR3 extends over 12 amino acids. The CDR3 loop reads CASSLLGGGYTF. The CDR3 DNA reads TGTGCCAGCAGCTTATTGGGCGGTGGCTACACCTTC.

This clone was observed a handful of times. The chain uses TRBV11-2 and TRBJ1-1; no clear D gene. V shed 3 bases and J shed 3 bases, with 23 bases lying between them. Per germline, CDR1 SGHAT and CDR2 FQNNGV. The CDR3 length is 18 residues. CDR3 coding DNA: TGTGCCAGCAGCTTCCGAACCACTGGACGGACTAGTGACACTGAAGCTTTCTTT. Its translation: CASSFRTTGRTSDTEAFF.

The chain employs TRBV6-5 and TRBJ1-3; no definite D call. This CDR3 is 13 amino acids long. Trimming left V 7 bases short and J 2 bases short, with 9 bases between. CDR1 is MNHEY and CDR2 is SVGAGI in the germline V gene. The CDR3 DNA follows: TGTGCCAGCACGGGGATAGCTGGAAACACCATATATTTT. Amino acid sequence: CASTGIAGNTIYF.

Written as DNA, the CDR3 is TGTGCCAGCAGTTACGGGGGATGGGGGGCTCAGCCCCAGCATTTT. As protein: CASSYGGWGAQPQHF. The chain joins TRBV6-2 or TRBV6-3 to TRBJ1-5, with D possibly matching TRBD1 (6 bases). The CDR3 runs 15 residues. Germline CDR1 reads MNHEY; CDR2 reads SVGEGT. The V end was cut by 2 bases, the J end by 6 bases, with 14 bases between.

The rearrangement joins TRBV28 to TRBJ1-1; 7 bases are shared with TRBD1. The CDR3 sequence is 15 residues long. Germline V gene sequence: CDR1 MDHEN, CDR2 SYDVKM. V lost 6 bases and J lost 2; bases outside the gene matches: 9. CDR3 in amino acids: CASSSPIGGNTEAFF. CDR3 nucleotides: TGTGCCAGCAGCAGTCCCATAGGGGGCAACACTGAAGCTTTCTTT.

This clone was seen more than once but under ten times. The V gene is TRBV6-5, the J gene TRBJ2-5; weak D call: TRBD2 (6 bases). V lost 5 bases, J lost 2 bases, and 15 bases lay in between. This CDR3 region has 15 residues. The V gene's germline CDR1 is MNHEY and CDR2 SVGAGI. The CDR3 protein is CASSPPWGEQETQYF. The DNA for the CDR3 is TGTGCCAGCAGTCCTCCCTGGGGGGAACAAGAGACCCAGTACTTC.

The chain combines TRBV30 with TRBJ2-1; TRBD2 matches at 12 bases. Germline values: CDR1 GTSNPN, CDR2 SVGIG (reference sequence). CDR3 length: 20 residues. The V segment lost 3 bases and the J segment 4 bases; nucleotides outside the gene matches: 19. CDR3 loop: CAWSIDLWASGGARYNEQFF. CDR3 nucleotides: TGTGCCTGGAGCATCGACCTATGGGCTAGCGGGGGGGCTCGGTACAATGAGCAGTTCTTC.

This chain joins TRBV20-1 and TRBJ1-2; D is ambiguous. Germline V gene lookup returns CDR1 DFQATT and CDR2 SNEGSKA (reference sequence). The V and J ends lost 3 bases and 7 bases respectively, with 15 bases between them. CDR3 length: 13 amino acids. The CDR3: CSASINEGSGYTF. CDR3 bases: TGCAGTGCTAGTATAAATGAGGGTAGTGGCTACACCTTC.

V and J are TRBV18 and TRBJ1-3, with 7 nucleotides matching TRBD1. Trimming at V came to 2 bases and at J to 8 bases, leaving 3 bases not matched to a gene. CDR3 size: 13 residues. Per the germline V gene, CDR1 is KGHSH and CDR2 is LQKENI. This CDR3 is CASSPNRGDTIYF. In DNA form, the CDR3 reads TGTGCCAGCTCACCAAACAGGGGTGACACCATATATTTT.

This chain connects TRBV5-4 to TRBJ2-4; 9 bases map to TRBD1. The CDR3 loop spans 19 amino acids. CDR1 and CDR2 from the germline V gene are SGHNT and YYREEE (reference sequence). The V segment lost 3 bases and the J segment 0 bases; nucleotides outside the gene matches: 13. CDR3 nucleotide sequence: TGTGCCAGCAGCTCCGCCCGGGACAGGGCAAACCTAGCCAAAAACATTCAGTACTTC. Protein: CASSSARDRANLAKNIQYF.

This clone was counted a few times. V gene TRBV5-1 combines with J gene TRBJ1-2; D is possibly TRBD1 (6 bases). Germline lookup yields CDR1 SGHRS and CDR2 YFSETQ. Trimming took off 4 bases at V and 8 bases at J, with 24 bases between the two ends. This CDR3 has 16 amino acids. CDR3 sequence: CASSLLPSDSPIGYTF. CDR3 coding DNA: TGCGCCAGCAGCCTTCTACCCTCGGACAGCCCTATAGGCTACACCTTC.

This clone was seen more than once but under ten times. The chain joins TRBV30 to TRBJ2-7; 7 positions agree with TRBD1. Unmatched junction bases numbered 0, after V lost 0 bases and J lost 4 bases. CDR1 and CDR2 from the germline V gene are GTSNPN and SVGIG (reference sequence). The CDR3 spans 12 residues. The CDR3 DNA reads TGTGCCTGGAGTGTGACAGGGTACGAGCAGTACTTC. Its protein product is CAWSVTGYEQYF. Variable domain in full (rest from reference TRBV30 and TRBJ2-7): SQTIHQWPATLVQPVGSPLSLECTVEGTSNPNLYWYRQAAGRGLQLLFYSVGIGQISSEVPQNLSASRPQDRQFILSSKKLLLSDSGFYLCAWSVTGYEQYFGPGTRLTVT.

The chain couples TRBV5-1 to TRBJ2-1, with D perhaps matching TRBD2 (5 bases). CDR3 length equals 17 residues. Germline assignment: CDR1 SGHRS and CDR2 YFSETQ. V lost 0 bases to trimming and J lost 0 bases, with 13 bases between them. CDR3 bases: TGCGCCAGCAGCTTGGGTCGGGGTTACAGCTCCTACAATGAGCAGTTCTTC. Protein: CASSLGRGYSSYNEQFF.

CDR3: CASSPDGRSTEAFF. The CDR3 nucleotides are TGCGCCAGCAGCCCTGATGGGAGGAGCACTGAAGCTTTCTTT. The rearrangement joins TRBV4-1 to TRBJ1-1; D is uncertain. Germline V gene sequence: CDR1 MGHRA, CDR2 YSYEKL. The CDR3 sequence is 14 residues long. V was clipped by 4 bases and J by 4 bases, with 13 bases between them.

The rearrangement uses TRBV19 and TRBJ2-7; TRBD1 aligns across 10 bases. The CDR3 length is 15 residues. V was clipped by 4 bases and J by 3 bases; unmatched bases: 6. The germline gives CDR1 LNHDA, CDR2 SQIVND (reference sequence). CDR3 sequence: CASSTRTGGFYEQYF. As DNA, the CDR3 is TGTGCCAGTAGTACCAGGACAGGGGGATTCTACGAGCAGTACTTC. Looking up the rest from reference TRBV19 and TRBJ2-7 gives the full variable domain: DGGITQSPKYLFRKEGQNVTLSCEQNLNHDAMYWYRQDPGQGLRLIYYSQIVNDFQKGDIAEGYSVSREKKESFPLTVTSAQKNPTAFYLCASSTRTGGFYEQYFGPGTRLTVT.

The chain uses TRBV7-2 and TRBJ2-5, with D possibly TRBD1 on 5 matching bases. In germline, CDR1 is SGHTA, CDR2 FQGNSA. Trimming cost V 5 bases and J 5 bases, with 15 bases left between them. The length of the CDR3 is 14 residues. The CDR3 bases are TGTGCCAGCAGCCCCATGACAGCCACCGAGACCCAGTACTTC. This translates into CASSPMTATETQYF. Full variable domain (remainder filled in from reference TRBV7-2 and TRBJ2-5): GAGVSQSPSNKVTEKGKDVELRCDPISGHTALYWYRQSLGQGLEFLIYFQGNSAPDKSGLPSDRFSAERTGGSVSTLTIQRTQQEDSAVYLCASSPMTATETQYFGPGTRLLVL.

In DNA form, the CDR3 reads TGTGCCAGCAGCTTGCAGACAGGGGTAGGAGAGACCCAGTACTTC. It codes for CASSLQTGVGETQYF. This sequence joins TRBV3-1 (or the pseudogene TRBV3-2) and TRBJ2-5, with 8 positions matching TRBD1. Trimming at V came to 5 bases and at J to 4 bases, leaving 9 bases not matched to a gene. The V gene's germline CDR1 is LGHDT and CDR2 YNNKEL (reference sequence). CDR3 size: 15 residues.

CDR3 DNA: TGTGCCAGCAGTTGGGGTACCGATCAGCCCCAGCATTTT. It encodes CASSWGTDQPQHF. V and J are TRBV5-6 and TRBJ1-5; no clear D. V was cut by 5 bases and J by 5 bases, with 11 bases left in between. The CDR3 sequence is 13 residues long. The germline V gene has CDR1 SGHDT and CDR2 YYEEEE. Filled out from reference TRBV5-6 and TRBJ1-5, the complete variable domain reads DAGVTQSPTHLIKTRGQQVTLRCSPKSGHDTVSWYQQALGQGPQFIFQYYEEEERQRGNFPDRFSGHQFPNYSSELNVNALLLGDSALYLCASSWGTDQPQHFGDGTRLSIL.

The chain carries TRBV30 and TRBJ2-2; 9 nucleotides line up with TRBD2. Trimming removed 0 bases from V and 3 bases from J; junction bases left unmatched: 8. Germline V gives CDR1 GTSNPN, CDR2 SVGIG (reference sequence). The CDR3 is 17 amino acids. The CDR3 protein is CAWSVRASGEDTGELFF. In DNA, the CDR3 is TGTGCCTGGAGTGTACGGGCTAGCGGGGAAGACACCGGGGAGCTGTTTTTT.

The rearrangement uses TRBV7-6 and TRBJ2-5, with D maybe TRBD2 (6 bases). V was clipped by 2 bases and J by 0 bases, with 13 bases between them. The CDR3 consists of 16 residues. Germline-derived CDR1 and CDR2 are SGHVS and FNYEAQ. The CDR3 loop is CASSLLPGGDQETQYF. The CDR3 DNA sequence: TGTGCCAGCAGCTTACTCCCCGGGGGAGACCAAGAGACCCAGTACTTC.

The CDR3 DNA sequence: TGTGCCAGCAATCCGACAGGGATATCCTATGGCTACACCTTC. This encodes CASNPTGISYGYTF. The V gene is TRBV6-5, the J gene TRBJ1-2, with 7 bases fitting TRBD1. Germline CDR1 MNHEY, CDR2 SVGAGI. This CDR3 is 14 amino acids long. V gave up 7 bases and J gave up 4 bases; unmatched junction bases: 9.

The chain recombines TRBV5-4 with TRBJ2-7; D may correspond to TRBD1 or TRBD2 (5 bases each). Trimming removed 3 bases at V and 5 bases at J, with 21 bases between. Germline values: CDR1 SGHNT, CDR2 YYREEE (reference sequence). The CDR3 extends over 16 amino acids. The CDR3 reads CASSSPGAGNSHEQYF. The CDR3 DNA follows: TGTGCCAGCAGCTCCCCCGGGGCAGGGAATAGCCACGAGCAGTACTTC. Full variable domain (outside the CDR3, taken from reference TRBV5-4 and TRBJ2-7): ETGVTQSPTHLIKTRGQQVTLRCSSQSGHNTVSWYQQALGQGPQFIFQYYREEENGRGNFPPRFSGLQFPNYSSELNVNALELDDSALYLCASSSPGAGNSHEQYFGPGTRLTVT.

The chain recombines TRBV7-8 with TRBJ1-4; no firm D call. Germline lookup yields CDR1 SGHVS and CDR2 FQNEAQ. Trimming left V 1 base short and J 5 bases short, with 5 bases between. The CDR3 extends over 13 amino acids. CDR3 DNA sequence: TGTGCCAGCAGCTTAGACAGAAATGAAAAACTGTTTTTT. Translating it yields CASSLDRNEKLFF.

The chain employs TRBV5-6 and TRBJ1-2; 8 positions match TRBD1. The junction had 10 bases not matched to a gene; V was cut back by 2 bases and J by 4 bases. There are 16 residues in the CDR3. Germline loops: CDR1 SGHDT, CDR2 YYEEEE. This CDR3 reads CASSFLGTGAPYGYTF. As DNA, the CDR3 is TGTGCCAGCAGCTTTCTCGGGACAGGAGCACCCTATGGCTACACCTTC.

The CDR3: CASLDRVNTIYF. DNA for the CDR3: TGCGCCAGCCTGGACAGGGTAAACACCATATATTTT. The J gene is TRBJ1-3, the V gene TRBV10-2; 8 bases line up with TRBD1. J was trimmed by 6 bases and V by 8 bases; bases with no gene match: 3. The CDR3 has 12 amino acids. Germline V gene sequence: CDR1 WSHSY, CDR2 SAAADI.

J is TRBJ1-4 and V is TRBV4-3; maybe TRBD1 (5 bases). Trimming left V 2 bases short and J 6 bases short, with 10 bases between. CDR3 size: 14 residues. Germline values: CDR1 LGHNA, CDR2 YSLEER. The CDR3 spells CASSQIGEYEKLFF. The CDR3 nucleotides are TGCGCCAGCAGCCAAATAGGGGAGTATGAAAAACTGTTTTTT.

The genes are TRBV19 and TRBJ1-2, with 7 bases aligning to TRBD1. Germline V gene lookup returns CDR1 LNHDA and CDR2 SQIVND (reference sequence). The V and J ends lost 8 bases and 2 bases, in that order; junction bases with no gene match: 11. The CDR3 runs 15 residues. This chain's CDR3 is CASRPGQLMNYGYTF. CDR3 DNA sequence: TGTGCCAGTCGCCCGGGACAGCTTATGAACTATGGCTACACCTTC.

The rearrangement links TRBV7-2 to TRBJ2-7, with a weak D call TRBD2 (6 bases). CDR1 SGHTA and CDR2 FQGNSA come from the germline V gene. The germline V and J ends were trimmed by 1 base and 12 bases, with 19 bases remaining between them. This CDR3 has 14 residues. This CDR3 reads CASSLGPGSGGLYF. CDR3 sequence (DNA): TGTGCCAGCAGCTTAGGACCGGGATCCGGAGGGCTGTACTTC.